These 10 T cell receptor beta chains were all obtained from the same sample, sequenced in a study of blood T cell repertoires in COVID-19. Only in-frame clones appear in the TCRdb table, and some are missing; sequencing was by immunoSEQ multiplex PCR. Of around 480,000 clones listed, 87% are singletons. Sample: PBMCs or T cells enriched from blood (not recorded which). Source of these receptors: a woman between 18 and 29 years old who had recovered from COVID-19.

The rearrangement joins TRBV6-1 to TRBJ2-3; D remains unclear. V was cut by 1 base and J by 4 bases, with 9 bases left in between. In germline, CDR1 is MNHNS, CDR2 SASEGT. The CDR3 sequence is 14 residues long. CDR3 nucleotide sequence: TGTGCCAGCAGTGAAGGGGCAGATCCAGATACGCAGTATTTT. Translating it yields CASSEGADPDTQYF.

CDR3 nucleotides: TGTGCCAGCAGCCCTAGCCTAGACACCGGGGAGCTGTTTTTT. Encoded protein: CASSPSLDTGELFF. V gene TRBV11-3 combines with J gene TRBJ2-2; D is perhaps TRBD2 (5 bases). The CDR3 covers 14 residues. V was trimmed by 5 bases and J by 3 bases, leaving 10 bases between them. Germline CDR1 is SGHNT and CDR2 is YENEEA.

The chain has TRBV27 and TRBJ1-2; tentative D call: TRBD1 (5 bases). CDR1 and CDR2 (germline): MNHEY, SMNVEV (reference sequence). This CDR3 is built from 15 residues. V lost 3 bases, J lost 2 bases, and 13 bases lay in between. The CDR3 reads CASSLRDSPNYGYTF. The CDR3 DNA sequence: TGTGCCAGCAGTTTGAGGGACTCACCAAACTATGGCTACACCTTC.

In nucleotides, the CDR3 is TGTGCCATCAGTGAAGGGGTGCGGTACGAGCAGTACTTC. Its protein product is CAISEGVRYEQYF. The chain has TRBV10-3 and TRBJ2-7; possible D gene TRBD1, 5 bases. The V and J ends lost 3 bases and 4 bases respectively, with 10 bases between them. This CDR3 has 13 amino acids. From germline, CDR1 is ENHRY and CDR2 SYGVKD.

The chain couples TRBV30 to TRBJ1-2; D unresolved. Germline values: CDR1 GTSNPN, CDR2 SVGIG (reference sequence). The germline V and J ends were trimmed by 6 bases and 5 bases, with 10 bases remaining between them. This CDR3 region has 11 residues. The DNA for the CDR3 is TGTGCCTGCTCCGTCCGGTATGGCTACACCTTC. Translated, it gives CACSVRYGYTF.

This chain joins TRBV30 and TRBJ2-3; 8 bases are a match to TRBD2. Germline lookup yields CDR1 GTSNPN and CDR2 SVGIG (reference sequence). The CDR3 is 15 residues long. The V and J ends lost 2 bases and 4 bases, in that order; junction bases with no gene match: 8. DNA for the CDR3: TGTGCCTGGAGTTACCAAGCGGGGGCCCCAGATACGCAGTATTTT. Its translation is CAWSYQAGAPDTQYF.

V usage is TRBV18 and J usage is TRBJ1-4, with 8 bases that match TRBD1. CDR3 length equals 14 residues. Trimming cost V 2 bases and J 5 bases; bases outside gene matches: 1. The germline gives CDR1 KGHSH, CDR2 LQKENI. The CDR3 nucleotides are TGTGCCAGCTCACCAACAGGGGGGAATGAAAAACTGTTTTTT. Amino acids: CASSPTGGNEKLFF.

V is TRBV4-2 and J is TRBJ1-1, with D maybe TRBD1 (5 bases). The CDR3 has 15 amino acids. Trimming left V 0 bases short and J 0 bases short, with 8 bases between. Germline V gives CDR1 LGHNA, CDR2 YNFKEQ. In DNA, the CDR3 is TGTGCCAGCAGCCAAGACAGGGTTATGAACACTGAAGCTTTCTTT. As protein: CASSQDRVMNTEAFF.

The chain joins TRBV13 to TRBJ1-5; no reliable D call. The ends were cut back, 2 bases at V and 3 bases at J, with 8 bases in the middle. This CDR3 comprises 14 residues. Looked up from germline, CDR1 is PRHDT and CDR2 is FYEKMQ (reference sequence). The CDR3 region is CASSLPGVNQPQHF. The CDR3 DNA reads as TGTGCCAGCAGCTTACCGGGTGTCAATCAGCCCCAGCATTTT.

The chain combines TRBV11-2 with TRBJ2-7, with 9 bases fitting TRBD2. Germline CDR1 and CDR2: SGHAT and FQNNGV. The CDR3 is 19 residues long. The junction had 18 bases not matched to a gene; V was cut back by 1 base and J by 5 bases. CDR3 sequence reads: CASSLVGRGGGAKNHEQYF. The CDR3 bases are TGTGCCAGCAGCTTAGTCGGGCGAGGCGGGGGGGCAAAAAACCACGAGCAGTACTTC. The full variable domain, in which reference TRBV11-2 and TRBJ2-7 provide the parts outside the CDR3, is EAGVAQSPRYKIIEKRQSVAFWCNPISGHATLYWYQQILGQGPKLLIQFQNNGVVDDSQLPKDRFSAERLKGVDSTLKIQPAKLEDSAVYLCASSLVGRGGGAKNHEQYFGPGTRLTVT.